This section outlines one T cell receptor beta chain sequence together with its context. Under the authors' procedure: Nucleated cell counts were estimated from reference gene primer amplification. Assay: immunoSEQ multiplex PCR; the TCRdb copy retains only in-frame clones and omits some. The DNA gave D and trimming, while V, J and clone size come from that table. The data show around 61,000 clones, roughly 89% seen once. These data are taken from a study of blood T cell repertoires in COVID-19. Study-wide context: COVID-19 samples collected from the United States, Italy and Spain covered acute and convalescent phases. PBMCs, B-cell-depleted T cells, or T cells were the source of the cDNA or gDNA that made up the material.

V shed 6 bases, J shed 6 bases, and the junction held 13 bases outside the gene matches. Germline assignment: CDR1 MNHEY and CDR2 SVGEGT. This CDR3 is 17 amino acids long. The chain joins TRBV6-2 or TRBV6-3 to TRBJ1-5; TRBD1 aligns across 11 bases. This TCR was sampled from a man between 60 and 70 years old with acute or convalescent COVID-19. Sequenced input: peripheral blood. The CDR3 here is CASSSSGTGGVIQPQHF. The CDR3 nucleotides are TGTGCCAGCAGCTCTTCCGGGACAGGGGGAGTTATTCAGCCCCAGCATTTT.